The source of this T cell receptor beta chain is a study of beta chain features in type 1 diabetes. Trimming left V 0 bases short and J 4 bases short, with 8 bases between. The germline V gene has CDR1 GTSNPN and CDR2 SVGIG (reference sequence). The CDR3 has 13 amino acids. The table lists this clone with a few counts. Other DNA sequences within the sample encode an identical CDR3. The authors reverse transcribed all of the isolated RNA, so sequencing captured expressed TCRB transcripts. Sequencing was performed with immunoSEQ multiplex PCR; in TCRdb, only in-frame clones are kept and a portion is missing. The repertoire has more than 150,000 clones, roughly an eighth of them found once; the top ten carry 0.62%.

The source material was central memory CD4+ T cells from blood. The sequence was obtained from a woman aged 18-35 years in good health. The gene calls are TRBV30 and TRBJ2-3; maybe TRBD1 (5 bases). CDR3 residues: CAWSVPGPDTQYF. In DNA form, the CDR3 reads TGTGCCTGGAGTGTGCCAGGGCCAGATACGCAGTATTTT.